This TCR beta chain was sequenced during a study of cytomegalovirus exposure and HLA in healthy donors. Study details: Earlier, approximately 190 million T cells were analyzed, and 95 million to 140 million unique TCR beta sequences were found among them. Findings and caveats of the study: Some V segments, TRBV6-2 and TRBV6-3 among them, were indistinguishable and were therefore excluded. Other equally common chains were less clonally expanded than HLA-associated TCR beta chains, a later analysis showed. Later, an analysis found that common viral pathogens appeared to be linked with several of the most significant clusters.

As concerns this clone: Its target is unknown.

Germline V lookup: CDR1 KGHSH, CDR2 LQKENI. This CDR3 spans 18 amino acids. Trimming took 4 bases from V and 5 from J; bases not matched to a gene: 14. The PCR had 60 Vbeta and 13 Jbeta primers. Here immunoSEQ multiplex PCR was the method, and the copy in TCRdb shows in-frame clones only, minus some. Of 100,000 or so clones in the sample, 70% to 80% are singletons; the top ten hold 8.5% to 10%. The sequence came from a male donor in good health and CMV-seropositive. The specimen was PBMCs. The chain uses TRBV18 and TRBJ1-5, with 10 bases aligning to TRBD1. This CDR3 is CASSRTGTGVQEDQPQHF. DNA for the CDR3: TGTGCCAGCTCACGCACCGGGACAGGGGTTCAGGAGGATCAGCCCCAGCATTTT.